This T cell receptor beta chain appears in the sequencing data of a study of early T cells in non-severe SARS-CoV-2 infection. Across the whole study: Bulk RNA taken from unsorted whole blood was sequenced, leaving chains unpaired.

General observations from the study: Sequences matched to VDJdb favored anti-spike CD8 responses, while private and CD4 specificities were missed.

This clonotype showed up many times. Its antigen remains unidentified. cDNA molecules, individually, were tagged with unique molecular identifiers. TCRdb used MiXCR to reprocess the 5' RACE reads, holding one entry per CDR3 protein. The profile covers 70,000 to 80,000 distinct CDR3 sequences, with around 12% appearing a single time and about 2.5% taken by the ten largest. Germline CDR1 and CDR2: KGHSH and LQKENI. The CDR3 covers 18 residues. Trimming removed 2 bases from V and 2 bases from J; junction bases left unmatched: 9. This chain uses TRBV18 with TRBJ1-4, with 9 bases aligning to TRBD1. The receptor's source is an adult who was a healthcare worker with PCR-confirmed SARS-CoV-2 infection or an uninfected control (not recorded which). This sample comprised whole blood, obtained at baseline. CDR3 nucleotide sequence: TGTGCCAGCTCACCAAACCCTGGACAGGGGTTGACTAATGAAAAACTGTTTTTT. It translates to CASSPNPGQGLTNEKLFF.